One and the same sample provided the 4 T cell receptor beta chains below, sequenced in a study of T cell changes during pregnancy in multiple sclerosis. Sequencing was performed with immunoSEQ multiplex PCR; in TCRdb, only in-frame clones are kept and a portion is missing. The table has 52,000 or so clones, 80% to 95% seen once. The sample here was CD4+ T cells from peripheral blood mononuclear cells, taken in the second trimester of pregnancy. The source of these receptors is a female donor with multiple sclerosis, enrolled in a pregnancy study.

CDR3 region: CASSQRQGINSPLHF. The CDR3 region has the DNA TGTGCCAGCAGCCAACGTCAGGGGATAAATTCACCCCTCCACTTT. The chain uses TRBV14 and TRBJ1-6; a weak D match, TRBD1 (6 bases). The CDR3 is 15 amino acids. CDR1 is SGHDN and CDR2 is FVKESK in the germline V gene. V lost 2 bases and J 7 bases, leaving 12 bases between the germline ends. The whole variable domain, remainder taken from reference TRBV14 and TRBJ1-6, is EAGVTQFPSHSVIEKGQTVTLRCDPISGHDNLYWYRRVMGKEIKFLLHFVKESKQDESGMPNNRFLAERTGGTYSTLKVQPAELEDSGVYFCASSQRQGINSPLHFGNGTRLTVT.

The chain is built from TRBV4-1 and TRBJ2-1, with 12 bases that match TRBD2. CDR1 and CDR2 (germline): MGHRA, YSYEKL. V lost 8 bases and J lost 8; bases outside the gene matches: 16. This CDR3 spans 17 amino acids. CDR3 amino acids: CASGQVASGGAIDEQFF. CDR3 DNA sequence: TGCGCCAGCGGGCAGGTGGCTAGCGGGGGGGCAATCGATGAGCAGTTCTTC.

The chain uses TRBV18 and TRBJ2-1; 11 nucleotides align to TRBD2. The CDR3 loop spans 16 amino acids. J lost 7 bases, V lost 2 bases, and 7 bases had no gene match. Germline CDR1 reads KGHSH; CDR2 reads LQKENI. The CDR3 DNA reads as TGTGCCAGCTCACCAACAGTAACTAGCGGGGGTAATGAGCAGTTCTTC. Amino acids: CASSPTVTSGGNEQFF.

The chain combines TRBV10-3 with TRBJ1-1; D ambiguous. Germline assignment: CDR1 ENHRY and CDR2 SYGVKD. Trimming cost V 0 bases and J 2 bases, with 7 bases left between them. The CDR3 contains 14 residues. As DNA, the CDR3 is TGTGCCATCAGTGAGTCTACAGACAACACTGAAGCTTTCTTT. Translating gives CAISESTDNTEAFF.